These 21 T cell receptor beta chains were sequenced from one sample in a study of T-cell reconstitution after alpha-beta-depleted transplantation in children (dated by TCRdb to between 2015 and 2016). Interpreted using the paper, the treatment or condition label stands for: allogeneic hematopoietic cell transplantation with graft depleted of TCRalphabeta T cells and CD19 B cells. The library was generated by PCR. These reads were obtained on an Illumina HiSeq 2500. TCR libraries were prepared with molecular barcoding, using unique molecular identifiers to normalize TCRbeta repertoire quantification. The public reads were quality trimmed at Q25 with fastp and then assembled into clones with MiXCR by TCRdb, keeping productive beta chains. Identical CDR3 protein sequences are pooled into one entry, listed with their most common genes and DNA. This sample holds around 580,000 distinct CDR3 sequences; approximately 30% were observed only once. The top ten constitute just over 35% of the sample.

The sample in question was PBMCs, obtained before TCRalphabeta/CD19-depleted stem cell transplant. All receptors come from a boy under two years old with Wiskott-Aldrich syndrome, due to receive a stem cell transplant.

The rearrangement uses TRBV9 and TRBJ1-5; the D is unclear. V gave up 1 base and J gave up 4 bases, with 6 bases separating them. Germline CDR1 is SGDLS and CDR2 is YYNGEE. This CDR3 has 13 amino acids. The CDR3, as DNA: TGTGCCAGCAGCGTAAGCGGGAATCAGCCCCAGCATTTT. Its translation: CASSVSGNQPQHF.

The chain uses TRBV12-3 or TRBV12-4 and TRBJ2-2, with 16 bases fitting TRBD2. The CDR3 is 18 amino acids. V lost 3 bases and J lost 6; bases outside the gene matches: 7. The CDR3 sequence is CASSFLTGTSGRAGELFF. Here the CDR3 DNA reads TGTGCCAGCAGTTTCCTCACCGGGACTAGCGGGAGGGCCGGGGAGCTGTTTTTT.

The gene calls are TRBV5-1 and TRBJ2-2; D is undetermined. The germline V gene has CDR1 SGHRS and CDR2 YFSETQ. Trimming shortened V by 7 bases and J by 7 bases, and 11 bases separated the two germline ends. This CDR3 contains 12 residues. The CDR3 region is CASSFVGGELFF. CDR3 bases: TGCGCCAGCTCCTTCGTGGGCGGGGAGCTGTTTTTT.

This clonotype came up a few times. CDR3 sequence: CASSLGTSGGFNEQFF. CDR3 sequence (DNA): TGCGCCAGCAGCTTAGGGACTAGCGGGGGTTTCAATGAGCAGTTCTTC. The chain has TRBV5-1 and TRBJ2-1; TRBD2 matches 14 bases. From germline, CDR1 is SGHRS and CDR2 YFSETQ. Trimming at V came to 2 bases and at J to 6 bases, leaving 4 bases not matched to a gene. This CDR3 has 16 residues. Full variable domain (outside the CDR3, taken from reference TRBV5-1 and TRBJ2-1): KAGVTQTPRYLIKTRGQQVTLSCSPISGHRSVSWYQQTPGQGLQFLFEYFSETQRNKGNFPGRFSGRQFSNSRSEMNVSTLELGDSALYLCASSLGTSGGFNEQFFGPGTRLTVL.

This clonotype was found a few times. The V gene is TRBV6-5, the J gene TRBJ1-1; D not certain. CDR3 size: 15 residues. The V end was cut by 2 bases, the J end by 1 base, with 11 bases between. Germline V gene data show CDR1 as MNHEY and CDR2 as SVGAGI. The CDR3 nucleotides read TGTGCCAGCAGTTACACACTTGGACCGAACACTGAAGCTTTCTTT. It yields the protein CASSYTLGPNTEAFF.

This clonotype has only a few counts. The chain uses TRBV29-1 and TRBJ2-3; no reliable D call. The V gene's germline CDR1 is SQVTM and CDR2 ANQGSEA. The V end was cut by 8 bases, the J end by 4 bases, with 13 bases between. The CDR3 sequence is 12 residues long. CDR3: CSSSWSADTQYF. The CDR3 DNA sequence: TGCAGCTCCTCTTGGTCTGCAGATACGCAGTATTTT.

The J gene is TRBJ1-4, the V gene TRBV4-1; unclear D gene. The CDR3 consists of 17 residues. From germline, CDR1 is MGHRA and CDR2 YSYEKL. V was pared by 4 bases and J by 4 bases, with 19 bases between. CDR3 residues: CASSLLKGSSSNEKLFF. In DNA, the CDR3 is TGCGCCAGCAGCCTTTTAAAGGGATCCTCCAGTAATGAAAAACTGTTTTTT.

This clonotype has a handful of counts. V gene TRBV5-6 combines with J gene TRBJ2-7; 10 nucleotides align to TRBD1. V gave up 3 bases and J gave up 1 base; unmatched junction bases: 7. Germline assignment: CDR1 SGHDT and CDR2 YYEEEE. CDR3 length: 16 amino acids. Here the CDR3 DNA reads TGTGCCAGCAGCTACCGGACAGGGGGAAGGTCCTACGAGCAGTACTTC. This encodes CASSYRTGGRSYEQYF. Supplemented by reference TRBV5-6 and TRBJ2-7, the full variable domain reads DAGVTQSPTHLIKTRGQQVTLRCSPKSGHDTVSWYQQALGQGPQFIFQYYEEEERQRGNFPDRFSGHQFPNYSSELNVNALLLGDSALYLCASSYRTGGRSYEQYFGPGTRLTVT.

Only a few counts were recorded for this clonotype. Here the CDR3 DNA reads TGTGCCAGCAGTGGGAGCGGGAGGGCCGTGTACGAGCAGTACTTC. Translated: CASSGSGRAVYEQYF. The rearrangement uses TRBV2 and TRBJ2-7; TRBD2 aligns across 10 bases. V gave up 4 bases and J gave up 4 bases; unmatched junction bases: 7. The CDR3 contains 15 residues. Germline V gene data show CDR1 as SNHLY and CDR2 as FYNNEI.

The V call is TRBV7-2, the J call TRBJ1-2; D unclear. The length of the CDR3 is 15 residues. Per the germline V gene, CDR1 is SGHTA and CDR2 is FQGNSA. Trimming cost V 5 bases and J 4 bases, with 17 bases left between them. CDR3 in amino acids: CASSPEERPTYGYTF. CDR3 in DNA: TGTGCCAGCAGCCCCGAGGAGAGGCCAACCTATGGCTACACCTTC.

The count of this clonotype is one. The J gene is TRBJ2-4, the V gene TRBV5-1; 11 bases fit TRBD1. This CDR3 is 17 amino acids long. V was pared by 4 bases and J by 7 bases, with 13 bases of the junction left unmatched. Germline CDR1 and CDR2: SGHRS and YFSETQ. CDR3 DNA: TGCGCCAGCAGCCCCGAGGACAGGGGGCGCTTCTCGAACATTCAGTACTTC. Translation gives CASSPEDRGRFSNIQYF.

This clonotype occurred a few times. V is TRBV6-1 and J is TRBJ2-1; perhaps D is TRBD1 or TRBD2 (5 bases each). Trimming took 6 bases from V and 0 from J, leaving 12 bases between them. This CDR3 spans 15 amino acids. Germline values: CDR1 MNHNS, CDR2 SASEGT. The CDR3 bases are TGTGCCAGCAGCACCGCAGGGAGCTCCTACAATGAGCAGTTCTTC. This sequence encodes CASSTAGSSYNEQFF.

The CDR3 DNA follows: TGTGCCAGCAGCCCCCGGGGAGGGGCTATGCGGCATACGCAGTATTTT. Translated: CASSPRGGAMRHTQYF. The V gene is TRBV11-2, the J gene TRBJ2-3; 7 nucleotides match TRBD2. V dropped 5 bases and J dropped 7; count of bases not matched to a gene: 15. This CDR3 contains 16 residues. Germline V gene lookup returns CDR1 SGHAT and CDR2 FQNNGV.

The chain combines TRBV5-1 with TRBJ2-5; 11 bases fit TRBD2. Unmatched junction bases numbered 12, after V lost 0 bases and J lost 5 bases. The CDR3 loop spans 18 amino acids. Per germline, CDR1 SGHRS and CDR2 YFSETQ. In DNA form, the CDR3 reads TGCGCCAGCAGCTTGGTGCGAAAAATAGCGGGAGGGCCGGAGACCCAGTACTTC. Translating gives CASSLVRKIAGGPETQYF.

Only a few counts were recorded for this clonotype. The chain joins TRBV7-9 to TRBJ1-1; no firm D call. CDR3 length: 10 amino acids. Germline V CDR1 and CDR2: SEHNR, FQNEAQ (reference sequence). Trimming removed 7 bases at V and 7 bases at J, with 7 bases between. This chain's CDR3 is CASTTREAFF. CDR3 bases: TGTGCCAGCACCACCCGTGAAGCTTTCTTT.

The chain recombines TRBV7-9 with TRBJ2-3; weak D call: TRBD2 (5 bases). There are 13 residues in the CDR3. With 6 bases removed from V and 5 bases from J, the gap between germline ends came to 12 bases. CDR1 and CDR2 (germline): SEHNR, FQNEAQ (reference sequence). The CDR3 DNA reads as TGTGCCAGCAGTTCTTCCGGGGTAGATACGCAGTATTTT. As protein: CASSSSGVDTQYF.

The V and J genes are TRBV5-1 and TRBJ1-2; maybe TRBD1 (6 bases). Germline V gene data show CDR1 as SGHRS and CDR2 as YFSETQ. This CDR3 has 14 residues. V lost 4 bases and J lost 0, with 10 bases in between. In DNA, the CDR3 is TGCGCCAGCAGCCAGGACAGTTCTAACTATGGCTACACCTTC. Encoded protein: CASSQDSSNYGYTF.

V gene TRBV30 combines with J gene TRBJ2-7; 7 nucleotides line up with TRBD2. This CDR3 region has 15 residues. J lost 2 bases, V lost 6 bases, and 13 bases had no gene match. Germline V CDR1 and CDR2: GTSNPN, SVGIG (reference sequence). CDR3 DNA sequence: TGTGCCTGTCGTAATGGCGGGAGAAAAGCCTACGAGCAGTACTTC. Its protein product is CACRNGGRKAYEQYF.

CDR3 loop: CASIGIAGGPNNEQFF. DNA of the CDR3: TGCGCCAGCATTGGAATAGCGGGAGGGCCAAACAATGAGCAGTTCTTC. The rearrangement links TRBV5-1 to TRBJ2-1; 11 bases align to TRBD2. V shed 6 bases and J 5 bases; nucleotides not matched to a gene: 10. The CDR3 length is 16 residues. CDR1 SGHRS and CDR2 YFSETQ come from the germline V gene. Using reference TRBV5-1 and TRBJ2-1 for the parts outside the CDR3, the full variable domain is KAGVTQTPRYLIKTRGQQVTLSCSPISGHRSVSWYQQTPGQGLQFLFEYFSETQRNKGNFPGRFSGRQFSNSRSEMNVSTLELGDSALYLCASIGIAGGPNNEQFFGPGTRLTVL.

This clonotype was observed a few times. The genes are TRBV7-9 and TRBJ2-1; D may correspond to TRBD1 or TRBD2 (6 bases each). Germline loops: CDR1 SEHNR, CDR2 FQNEAQ (reference sequence). The CDR3 has 16 residues. The V gene lost 3 bases and the J gene lost 2 bases, with 14 bases spanning the gap. For the CDR3, the DNA is TGTGCCAGCAGCTTCGTCCTGGGGGGCACCTACAATGAGCAGTTCTTC. This gives the protein CASSFVLGGTYNEQFF.

The chain couples TRBV4-1 to TRBJ2-1; unclear D gene. V shed 2 bases and J shed 0 bases, with 11 bases lying between them. The CDR3 sequence is 16 residues long. Germline V gives CDR1 MGHRA, CDR2 YSYEKL. In nucleotides, the CDR3 is TGCGCCAGCAGCCAACCAACTCGGAGCTCCTACAATGAGCAGTTCTTC. It specifies CASSQPTRSSYNEQFF.